A single sample is the source of the 13 T cell receptor beta chains below, sequenced in a study of shared clonotypes between healthy human individuals (dated by TCRdb to the early 2020s). Library generation was performed with the immunoSEQ multiplex PCR assay. TCRdb mirrors the immuneACCESS table, restricted to in-frame sequences. Some clones are absent from its copies; in checked studies, under half trace to an unresolved V gene, and the reason for the others is unknown. Present in this sample are about 2.4 million clones, approximately 93% of which were seen just once. The ten largest clonotypes hold more than 0.35% of the sample. The sequencing sample was made of naive CD4+ T cells from PBMCs. Per the publication, the cell subset or site label means: CD45RA+ positively selected. Every receptor here comes from a man in his late teens or twenties in good health. Some clones in this sample may be carry-over from other donors' samples.

The chain links TRBV28 to TRBJ2-1; D uncertain. The germline CDR1 and CDR2 sequences are MDHEN and SYDVKM. The CDR3 totals 12 residues. Trimming removed 6 bases from V and 15 bases from J, with 18 bases in between. Here the CDR3 DNA reads TGTGCCAGCAGCCTTACCACGTACCCTGTGTTCTTC. This sequence encodes CASSLTTYPVFF.

The chain has TRBV21-1 and TRBJ1-1; TRBD1, the table's D call, lacks a check against the DNA. TRBV21-1 is a known pseudogene. This CDR3 spans 16 amino acids. CDR3 protein: CASSKHWRGPNTEAFF. The DNA of the CDR3 is TGTGCCAGCAGCAAACACTGGAGGGGGCCGAACACTGAAGCTTTCTTT.

The rearrangement links TRBV7-9 to TRBJ1-4, with 7 bases fitting TRBD1. There are 17 residues in the CDR3. Trimming at V came to 5 bases and at J to 3 bases, leaving 12 bases not matched to a gene. Per the germline V gene, CDR1 is SEHNR and CDR2 is FQNEAQ (reference sequence). In DNA, the CDR3 is TGTGCCAGCAGCGAACGTCCCAGGGACAGACCTAATGAAAAACTGTTTTTT. Its protein is CASSERPRDRPNEKLFF.

V is TRBV27 and J is TRBJ1-4; D is unresolved. The CDR3 is 16 amino acids. Germline V gives CDR1 MNHEY, CDR2 SMNVEV (reference sequence). Trimming shortened V by 6 bases and J by 3 bases, and 17 bases separated the two germline ends. The CDR3 sequence: CASSLRPGRPNEKLFF. DNA for the CDR3: TGTGCCAGCAGCCTTCGGCCTGGCCGGCCTAATGAAAAACTGTTTTTT.

J is TRBJ2-1 and V is TRBV19; 14 bases align to TRBD2. The CDR3 totals 17 residues. The J segment lost 0 bases and the V segment lost 8 bases, leaving 6 bases of the junction unmatched. Germline loops: CDR1 LNHDA, CDR2 SQIVND (reference sequence). CDR3 in DNA: TGTGCCAGTTCGGGACTAGCGGGAGTAACCTCCTACAATGAGCAGTTCTTC. It yields the protein CASSGLAGVTSYNEQFF.

The chain is built from TRBV7-2 and TRBJ2-1; D not resolved. Trimming took 5 bases from V and 8 from J, leaving 10 bases between them. This CDR3 spans 12 amino acids. Germline values: CDR1 SGHTA, CDR2 FQGNSA. The DNA for the CDR3 is TGTGCCAGCAGCCTCCTCCGCTATGAGCAGTTCTTC. Its translation: CASSLLRYEQFF.

The chain carries TRBV12-5 and TRBJ2-5, with a weak D call TRBD1 (5 bases). CDR3 length equals 13 residues. The V and J ends lost 4 bases and 2 bases respectively, with 8 bases between them. Germline V gene data show CDR1 as LGHNT and CDR2 as FRNRAP. The CDR3 spells CASGSRAQETQYF. The CDR3 DNA reads as TGTGCTAGTGGTTCCAGGGCGCAAGAGACCCAGTACTTC.

As regards this clone: The sample contains more than one DNA sequence encoding this CDR3. V usage is TRBV7-2 and J usage is TRBJ2-5; TRBD2 matches 7 bases. The CDR3 is 13 amino acids. V lost 1 base to trimming and J lost 5 bases; unmatched junction nucleotides: 1. Germline CDR1 is SGHTA and CDR2 is FQGNSA. The CDR3, as DNA: TGTGCCAGCAGCTTAGTGGGGGGGGAGACCCAGTACTTC. Amino acids: CASSLVGGETQYF.

About this clone: The same CDR3 can be traced to other DNA sequences in this sample. J is TRBJ1-5 and V is TRBV30; the D is unclear. CDR3 length: 13 amino acids. V lost 0 bases to trimming and J lost 3 bases, with 6 bases between them. Germline lookup yields CDR1 GTSNPN and CDR2 SVGIG (reference sequence). The CDR3 nucleotides are TGTGCCTGGAGTGTACGGGACAATCAGCCCCAGCATTTT. Translation: CAWSVRDNQPQHF.

As for this clone: Other DNA sequences in the same sample also yield this CDR3. The rearrangement joins TRBV6-5 to TRBJ1-1; tentative D call: TRBD1 (6 bases). V lost 6 bases to trimming and J lost 1 base, with 12 bases between them. The CDR3 spans 14 residues. CDR1 and CDR2 (germline): MNHEY, SVGAGI. This CDR3 is CASSSGTTNTEAFF. The CDR3 coding sequence is TGTGCCAGCAGCTCCGGGACAACGAACACTGAAGCTTTCTTT.

This chain links TRBV29-1 with TRBJ2-5; a possible D gene is TRBD2 (6 bases). Germline lookup yields CDR1 SQVTM and CDR2 ANQGSEA. V was cut by 3 bases and J by 2 bases, with 19 bases left in between. CDR3 length equals 16 residues. Written as DNA, the CDR3 is TGCAGCGTTGAGGGCCCGGAGGGGTTGACTCAAGAGACCCAGTACTTC. This translates into CSVEGPEGLTQETQYF.

Regarding this clone: The sample has other DNA sequences that encode this CDR3 too. V and J are TRBV28 and TRBJ2-2; D remains ambiguous. CDR3 size: 12 residues. CDR1 MDHEN and CDR2 SYDVKM come from the germline V gene. Trimming took off 5 bases at V and 2 bases at J, with 3 bases between the two ends. CDR3 sequence: CASSTNTGELFF. The CDR3 region has the DNA TGTGCCAGCAGTACAAACACCGGGGAGCTGTTTTTT.

The V and J genes are TRBV5-1 and TRBJ2-6, with TRBD2 matching 9 bases. After removal of 5 bases from V and 0 bases from J, the junction contained 6 bases not matched to a gene. The germline V gene has CDR1 SGHRS and CDR2 YFSETQ. This CDR3 comprises 17 residues. The DNA for the CDR3 is TGCGCCAGCAGTGAGACTAGCGGAGCCTCTGGGGCCAACGTCCTGACTTTC. Its translation: CASSETSGASGANVLTF.